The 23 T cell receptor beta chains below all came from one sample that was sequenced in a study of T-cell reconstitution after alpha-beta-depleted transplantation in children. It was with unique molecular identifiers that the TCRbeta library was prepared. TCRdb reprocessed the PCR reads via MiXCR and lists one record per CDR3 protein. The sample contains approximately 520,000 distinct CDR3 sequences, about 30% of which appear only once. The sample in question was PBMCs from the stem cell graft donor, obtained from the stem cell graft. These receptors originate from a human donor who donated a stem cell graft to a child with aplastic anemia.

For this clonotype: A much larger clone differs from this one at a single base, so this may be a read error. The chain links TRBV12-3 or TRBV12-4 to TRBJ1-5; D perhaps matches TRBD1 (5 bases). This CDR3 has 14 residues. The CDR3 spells CTSSPGLSNQPQHF. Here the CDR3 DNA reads TGTACCAGCAGTCCGGGACTGAGCAATCAGCCCCAGCATTTT.

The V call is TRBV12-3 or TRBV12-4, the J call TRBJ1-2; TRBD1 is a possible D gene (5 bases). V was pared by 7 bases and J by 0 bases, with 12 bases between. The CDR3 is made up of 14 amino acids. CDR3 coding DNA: TGTGCCAGCACCCGGGGGTCATCTAACTATGGCTACACCTTC. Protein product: CASTRGSSNYGYTF.

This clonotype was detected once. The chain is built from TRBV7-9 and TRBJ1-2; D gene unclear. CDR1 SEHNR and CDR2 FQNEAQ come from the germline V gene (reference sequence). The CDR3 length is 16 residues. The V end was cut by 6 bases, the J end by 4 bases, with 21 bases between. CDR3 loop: CASRNWTAINLYGYTF. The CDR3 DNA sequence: TGTGCCAGCAGGAATTGGACGGCCATTAATCTCTATGGCTACACCTTC. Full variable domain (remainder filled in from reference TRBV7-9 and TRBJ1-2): DTGVSQNPRHKITKRGQNVTFRCDPISEHNRLYWYRQTLGQGPEFLTYFQNEAQLEKSRLLSDRFSAERPKGSFSTLEIQRTEQGDSAMYLCASRNWTAINLYGYTFGSGTRLTVV.

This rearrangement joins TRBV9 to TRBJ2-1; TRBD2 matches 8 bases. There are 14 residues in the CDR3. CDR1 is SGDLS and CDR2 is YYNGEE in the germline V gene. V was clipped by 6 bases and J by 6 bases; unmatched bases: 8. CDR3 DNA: TGTGCCAGCATCGGGAGGGACTACCCCAATGAGCAGTTCTTC. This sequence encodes CASIGRDYPNEQFF.

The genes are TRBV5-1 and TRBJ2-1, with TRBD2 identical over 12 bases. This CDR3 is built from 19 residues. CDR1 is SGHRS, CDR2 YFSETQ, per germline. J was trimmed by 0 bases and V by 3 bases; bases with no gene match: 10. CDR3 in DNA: TGCGCCAGCAGCTATGGAGGACTAGCGGGGAGGAGCTCCTACAATGAGCAGTTCTTC. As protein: CASSYGGLAGRSSYNEQFF.

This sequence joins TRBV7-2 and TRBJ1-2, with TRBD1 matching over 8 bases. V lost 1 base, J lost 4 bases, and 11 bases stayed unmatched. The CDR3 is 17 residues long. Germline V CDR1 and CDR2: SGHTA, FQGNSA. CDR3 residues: CASSLGPGQGARYGYTF. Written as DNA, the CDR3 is TGTGCCAGCAGCTTAGGACCCGGCCAGGGGGCGCGCTATGGCTACACCTTC.

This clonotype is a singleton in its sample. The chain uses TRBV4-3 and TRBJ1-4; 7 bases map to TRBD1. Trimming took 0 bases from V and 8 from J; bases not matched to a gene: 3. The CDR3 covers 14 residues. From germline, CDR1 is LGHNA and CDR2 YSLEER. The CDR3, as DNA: TGCGCCAGCAGCCAAGAAGGCAGGGGGGAAAAACTGTTTTTT. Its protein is CASSQEGRGEKLFF.

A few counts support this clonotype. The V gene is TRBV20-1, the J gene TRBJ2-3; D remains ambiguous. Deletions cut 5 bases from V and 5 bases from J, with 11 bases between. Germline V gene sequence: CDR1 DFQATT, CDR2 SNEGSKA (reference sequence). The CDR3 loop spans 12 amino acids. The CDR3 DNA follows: TGCAGTGCTGTCTTAGGCGGAGATACGCAGTATTTT. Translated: CSAVLGGDTQYF.

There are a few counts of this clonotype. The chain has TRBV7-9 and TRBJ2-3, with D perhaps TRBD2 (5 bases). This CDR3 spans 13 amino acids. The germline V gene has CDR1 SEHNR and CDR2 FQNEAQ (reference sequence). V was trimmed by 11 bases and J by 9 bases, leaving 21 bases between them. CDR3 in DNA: TGTGCCGAGGGCGGGCGAGGTCTTCTCACGCAGTATTTT. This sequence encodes CAEGGRGLLTQYF.

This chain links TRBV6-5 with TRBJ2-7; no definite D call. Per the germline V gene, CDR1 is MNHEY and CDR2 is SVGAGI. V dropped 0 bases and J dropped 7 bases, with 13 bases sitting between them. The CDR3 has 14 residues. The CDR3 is CASSYSASLGEQYV. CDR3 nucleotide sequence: TGTGCCAGCAGTTACTCAGCCTCCCTCGGGGAGCAGTACGTC.

CDR3 DNA: TGTGCCAGCAGTTACGCGCAGGGGGCCGGGGAGCTGTTTTTT. Protein: CASSYAQGAGELFF. The chain combines TRBV6-2 or TRBV6-3 with TRBJ2-2; 7 bases agree with TRBD1. With V trimmed by 2 bases and J by 6 bases, 3 bases remained unmatched. The CDR3 runs to 14 residues. Germline lookup yields CDR1 MNHEY and CDR2 SVGEGT.

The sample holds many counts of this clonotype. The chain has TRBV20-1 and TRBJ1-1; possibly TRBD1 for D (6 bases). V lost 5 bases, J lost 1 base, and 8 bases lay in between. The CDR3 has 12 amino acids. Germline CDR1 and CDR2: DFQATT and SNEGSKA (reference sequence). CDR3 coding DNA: TGCAGTGCTGGACAGCCGAACACTGAAGCTTTCTTT. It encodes CSAGQPNTEAFF.

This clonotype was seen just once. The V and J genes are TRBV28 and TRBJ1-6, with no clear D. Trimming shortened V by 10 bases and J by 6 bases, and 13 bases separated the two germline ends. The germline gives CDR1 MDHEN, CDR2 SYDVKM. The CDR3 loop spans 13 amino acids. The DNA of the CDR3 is TGTGCCACCAGAACCACTGCTAATTCACCCCTCCACTTT. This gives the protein CATRTTANSPLHF.

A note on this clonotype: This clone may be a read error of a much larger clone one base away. For the CDR3, the DNA is TGCAGCGTTGTTGCCAGTCAGGGACCCTACGAGCAGTACGTC. This encodes CSVVASQGPYEQYV. The chain links TRBV29-1 to TRBJ2-7; D may correspond to TRBD1 or TRBD2 (5 bases each). Trimming took off 4 bases at V and 2 bases at J, with 15 bases between the two ends. This CDR3 region has 14 residues. CDR1 and CDR2 from the germline V gene are SQVTM and ANQGSEA.

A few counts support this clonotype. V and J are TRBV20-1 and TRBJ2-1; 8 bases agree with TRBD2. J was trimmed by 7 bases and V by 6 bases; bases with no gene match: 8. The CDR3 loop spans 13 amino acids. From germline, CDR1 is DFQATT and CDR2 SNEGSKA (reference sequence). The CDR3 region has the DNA TGCAGTGCCAGCGGGAGCGTCACGAATGAGCAGTTCTTC. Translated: CSASGSVTNEQFF.

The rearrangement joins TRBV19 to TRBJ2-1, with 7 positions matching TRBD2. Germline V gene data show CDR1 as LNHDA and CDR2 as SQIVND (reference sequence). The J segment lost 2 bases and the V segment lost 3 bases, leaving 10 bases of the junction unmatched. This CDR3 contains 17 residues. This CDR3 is CASSIGKRDSPYNEQFF. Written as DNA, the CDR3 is TGTGCCAGTAGTATCGGAAAGCGGGACTCCCCCTACAATGAGCAGTTCTTC. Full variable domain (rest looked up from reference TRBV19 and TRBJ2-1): DGGITQSPKYLFRKEGQNVTLSCEQNLNHDAMYWYRQDPGQGLRLIYYSQIVNDFQKGDIAEGYSVSREKKESFPLTVTSAQKNPTAFYLCASSIGKRDSPYNEQFFGPGTRLTVL.

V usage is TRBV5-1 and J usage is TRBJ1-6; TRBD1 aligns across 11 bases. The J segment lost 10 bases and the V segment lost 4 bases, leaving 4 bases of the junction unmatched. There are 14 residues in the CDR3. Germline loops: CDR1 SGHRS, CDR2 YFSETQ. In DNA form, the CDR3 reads TGCGCCAGCAGCCCGGGACAGGGGGAATCACCCCTCCACTTT. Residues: CASSPGQGESPLHF.

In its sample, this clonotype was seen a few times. CDR3 sequence (DNA): TGTGCCAGTCGAGGGGGCGGCGGGTCACCCCTCCACTTT. Amino acid sequence: CASRGGGGSPLHF. This chain links TRBV27 with TRBJ1-6; 7 bases line up with TRBD1. Germline loops: CDR1 MNHEY, CDR2 SMNVEV (reference sequence). The CDR3 runs 13 residues. J was trimmed by 10 bases and V by 9 bases; bases with no gene match: 9.

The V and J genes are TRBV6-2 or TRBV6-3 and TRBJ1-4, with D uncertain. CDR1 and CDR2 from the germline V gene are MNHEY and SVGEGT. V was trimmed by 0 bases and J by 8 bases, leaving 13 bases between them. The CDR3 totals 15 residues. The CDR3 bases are TGTGCCAGCAGTTACTCGGGCGATCGGAGAGAAAAACTGTTTTTT. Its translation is CASSYSGDRREKLFF.

CDR3 DNA: TGTGCCAGCTTGGAGCAGGGCCAAAATGAGCAGTTCTTC. Its protein is CASLEQGQNEQFF. The chain is built from TRBV28 and TRBJ2-1, with D possibly TRBD1 on 5 matching bases. CDR3 size: 13 residues. V was pared by 8 bases and J by 7 bases, with 15 bases between. Germline CDR1 reads MDHEN; CDR2 reads SYDVKM.

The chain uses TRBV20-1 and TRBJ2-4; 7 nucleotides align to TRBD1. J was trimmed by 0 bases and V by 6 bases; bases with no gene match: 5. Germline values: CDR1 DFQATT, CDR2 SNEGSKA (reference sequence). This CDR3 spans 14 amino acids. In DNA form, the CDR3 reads TGCAGTGCCTCGGACAGGCTAGCCAAAAACATTCAGTACTTC. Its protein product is CSASDRLAKNIQYF.

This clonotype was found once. The CDR3 DNA is TGTGCCAGCAGCTTGGCCATAGGTGAGCAGTTCTTC. It codes for CASSLAIGEQFF. The V gene is TRBV5-4, the J gene TRBJ2-1; D gene uncertain. From germline, CDR1 is SGHNT and CDR2 YYREEE (reference sequence). The CDR3 is 12 amino acids. V lost 0 bases, J lost 9 bases, and 7 bases lay in between.

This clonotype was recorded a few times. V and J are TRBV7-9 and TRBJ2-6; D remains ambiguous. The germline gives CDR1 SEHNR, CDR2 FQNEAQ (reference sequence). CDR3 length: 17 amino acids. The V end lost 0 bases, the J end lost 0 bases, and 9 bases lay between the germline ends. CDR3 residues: CASSLAGSNSGANVLTF. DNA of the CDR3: TGTGCCAGCAGCTTAGCAGGATCGAACTCTGGGGCCAACGTCCTGACTTTC.